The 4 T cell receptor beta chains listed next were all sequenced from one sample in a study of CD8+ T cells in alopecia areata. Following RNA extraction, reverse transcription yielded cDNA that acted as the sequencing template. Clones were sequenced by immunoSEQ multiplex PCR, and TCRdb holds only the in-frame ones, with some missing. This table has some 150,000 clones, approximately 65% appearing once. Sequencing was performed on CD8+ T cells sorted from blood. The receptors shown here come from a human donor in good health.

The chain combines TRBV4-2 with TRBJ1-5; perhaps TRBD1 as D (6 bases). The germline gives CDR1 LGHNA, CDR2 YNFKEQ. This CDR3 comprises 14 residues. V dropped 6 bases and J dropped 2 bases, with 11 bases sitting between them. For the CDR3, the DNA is TGTGCCAGCAGAGATGGGGGCCGCAATCAGCCCCAGCATTTT. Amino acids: CASRDGGRNQPQHF.

The CDR3: CASSQGLATYNEQFF. As DNA, the CDR3 is TGTGCCAGCAGCCAAGGACTAGCCACCTACAATGAGCAGTTCTTC. This chain connects TRBV11-2 to TRBJ2-1; 8 nucleotides agree with TRBD2. The CDR3 spans 15 residues. The trim removed 5 bases at V and 2 bases at J, leaving 5 bases unmatched. CDR1 and CDR2 from the germline V gene are SGHAT and FQNNGV.

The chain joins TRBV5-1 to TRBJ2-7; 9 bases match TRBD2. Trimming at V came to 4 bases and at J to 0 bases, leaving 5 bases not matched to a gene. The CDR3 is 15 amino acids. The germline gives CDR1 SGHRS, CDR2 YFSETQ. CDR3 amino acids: CASSRNSGSSYEQYF. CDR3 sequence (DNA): TGCGCCAGCAGCCGGAATAGCGGGAGCTCCTACGAGCAGTACTTC.

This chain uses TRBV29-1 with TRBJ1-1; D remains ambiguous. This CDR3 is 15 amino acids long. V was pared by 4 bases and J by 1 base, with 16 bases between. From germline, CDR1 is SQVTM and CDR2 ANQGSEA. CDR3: CSVGVIWAGNTEAFF. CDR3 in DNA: TGCAGCGTTGGTGTCATTTGGGCGGGGAACACTGAAGCTTTCTTT.